This T cell receptor beta chain was obtained from a study of blood T cell repertoires in COVID-19. Residents of under 25 US areas, aged roughly 18 to 89 years, made up the participants. Cohort placement rested on clinical history that participants reported themselves. Two negative PCRs, clearance, or symptom resolution had been documented for recovered Cohort 3 donors. The CDR3 has 14 residues. The V segment lost 4 bases and the J segment 3 bases; nucleotides outside the gene matches: 3. The V gene's germline CDR1 is LNHDA and CDR2 SQIVND (reference sequence). In the source study's methods: Amplification from reference gene primers served as the basis for estimated nucleated cell counts. Assay used: immunoSEQ multiplex PCR; TCRdb lists only in-frame clones, some missing. That table supplies the V and J calls and clone size; D and trimming were determined from the DNA. The sample consists of more than 350,000 clones, more than 80% of them appearing once.

This receptor was taken from a young man who had recovered from COVID-19. The sequenced sample consisted of PBMCs or T cells enriched from blood (not recorded which). This rearrangement joins TRBV19 to TRBJ1-5; 7 bases map to TRBD1. The CDR3 is CASSSGQVNQPQHF. DNA for the CDR3: TGTGCCAGTAGTAGCGGACAGGTCAATCAGCCCCAGCATTTT.